This is a list of T cell receptor beta chains from one sample in a study of metastatic and nonmetastatic thyroid tumors. TCRdb re-clonotyped the PCR reads via MiXCR. The data show about 90,000 clones, 8.6% seen once. The specimen sequenced was blood. These TCRs come from a female donor with papillary thyroid cancer or a benign thyroid nodule (not recorded which). Some clones in this sample may be carry-over from other donors' samples. Both conserved end residues are trimmed from each CDR3.

V gene: TRBV19
CDR3 protein: ASSKDGYYEQY

V gene: TRBV6-2/TRBV6-3
CDR3 protein: ASKTGFFGNTIY

V gene: TRBV12-3/TRBV12-4
CDR3 protein: ASSNYDRVENIQY

V gene: TRBV19
CDR3 protein: ASSARLAEETQY

V gene: TRBV2
CDR3 protein: ASRLAGSTDTQY

V gene: TRBV3-1
CDR3 protein: ASTRNNSPLH

V gene: TRBV2
CDR3 protein: ASALRGSGGNEQF

V gene: TRBV5-1
CDR3 protein: ASSFHTGAYANTGELF

V gene: TRBV6-4
CDR3 protein: ASSDFPRQEVDTQY

V gene: TRBV7-2
CDR3 protein: ASSLANGGAGSYNEQF

V gene: TRBV12-3/TRBV12-4
CDR3 protein: ASSYGINYEQY

V gene: TRBV7-9
CDR3 protein: ASSLALGGTEAF

V gene: TRBV20-1
CDR3 protein: SPFRDSPPYEQY

V gene: TRBV25-1
CDR3 protein: ASNRPAGTGELF

V gene: TRBV12-3/TRBV12-4
CDR3 protein: ASATPSPRFGPDTQY